This T cell receptor (beta chain) was recovered during a study of shared clonotypes between healthy human individuals (dated by TCRdb to about 2020). Background for the entire study: Three men and two women, aged 18 to 49 years, made up the cohort. Libraries were prepared and TCR repertoires were sequenced by different laboratories using diverse techniques, in order to increase sequencing depth and limit assay-specific biases. To estimate repertoire size and how much clonotype sharing occurs between individuals, the study deeply sequenced the blood TCR repertoires of roughly 5 healthy adults. Leukapheresis yielded between about 0.85 and 10 billion PBMCs per donor. For each donor, CD4 naive and CD4 memory were each given three plates, CD8 naive was given two plates, and CD8 memory was given one plate. Broader findings and caveats from the paper: Compared with non-shared clonotypes, the clonotypes found in all four sorted-subset donors had higher generation probabilities. Estimated clonotype richness was generally larger for naive than for memory subsets. Around 5.4% of naive CD4, roughly 3.6% of naive CD8, around 2.3% of memory CD4, and roughly 0.4% of memory CD8 clonotypes were shared across a few donors. The small number of donors limited the genetic and exposure-history diversity represented. Sampling was limited to blood, and TCR repertoires in tissue likely differ from TCR repertoires in blood. Even with the large sequencing depth, rarefaction of the sorted-subset datasets indicated that sequencing was incomplete. Pairwise subsampling indicated that sequencing depth was expected to affect the degree of clonotype sharing among donors.

Note on this clone: No cognate antigen has been identified for it. Its ends do not fully match the called genes, so a read error is possible.

Using the deep immunoSEQ assay, TCR CDR3 regions were amplified from genomic DNA by multiplex PCR. Genomic DNA extracted from each cell subset was distributed evenly over all wells of several immunoSEQ 96-well plates, and each plate served as one replicate. For sorted subsets, approximately 200 ng of genomic DNA, equivalent to 25,000 to 35,000 T cell genomes, went into each replicate PCR. Purified libraries were quantified with a Qubit 3.0 fluorometer, sized on a Bioanalyzer 2100, and re-quantified with the KAPA Library Quantification kit. Every immunoSEQ 96-well plate was sequenced on a dedicated single-read 150-cycle Illumina NextSeq 550 flow cell. The original methods were these. Because the immunoSEQ output included only junctional sequences and no quality scores, the filtering could not be the same as the filtering used for full-length reads. Sequences were annotated with PyIR, a Python wrapper for IgBLAST v1.9, and V/J genes and CDR3 were assigned using IMGT germline references. Reads were filtered out if the reads had weak V/J assignments (E-value above 1e-6), no CDR3, stop codons, out-of-frame junctions, or ambiguous translated residues. V3J clonotypes were defined as sequences sharing an identical inferred V gene, J gene, and CDR3 amino acid sequence. Percentage overlap between repertoires was calculated by dividing the number of shared unique clonotypes by the size of the smaller repertoire. RTK rarefaction, the Chao1 estimator, and Recon v2.1 estimates of unobserved clonotypes were used to assess repertoire richness. OLGA was used to compute generation probabilities for all TCRbeta clonotypes that the gDNA method yielded from a few donors. Entries here come from immuneACCESS through TCRdb and include only in-frame sequences with V and J called. Some clones fail to appear in such tables; in the studies checked, an unresolved V gene covers under half of the shortfall, and the cause of the remainder is unknown. V and J calls and clone size are those listed in that table; D and trimming were worked out from the DNA. Counted in this sample were 850,000 to 1,200,000 clones; more than 65% of them appeared once. Over 1.3% of the sample comes from the top ten.

Reading the germline V gene gives CDR1 MGHDK and CDR2 SYGVNS. Taken from cysteine to phenylalanine, the CDR3 has 15 residues. The sequence is cut down to CDR3 DNA, 45 bases in frame from base 1. Donors were healthy HIV-negative adults with no recently reported acute infections or vaccinations. All donors were Caucasian adults living in Nashville, Tennessee, USA. Magnetic negative selection was used to enrich CD4+ T cells, after which naive cells were positively selected on CD45RA and the negative fraction became the memory subset. Blood was obtained by leukapheresis, after which PBMCs were separated by Ficoll-Histopaque density gradient centrifugation and cryopreserved in liquid nitrogen vapor phase. Purity and quantity of every magnetically sorted T cell population were checked by analytical flow cytometry. From each sorted fraction, genomic DNA was isolated and quantified by UV absorbance on a Nanodrop 2000c.

The sequenced sample consisted of memory CD4+ T cells sorted from blood. The intended sense of this specimen's cell subset or site label: CD45RA-negative fraction. This clonotype was obtained from a young man in good health. The receptor chain draws on TRBV25-1 and TRBJ1-1; TRBD1 is possibly the D segment (5 matching bases). The CDR3 corresponds to CAGSESRQGMAEAFF. The DNA reads as follows: TGTGCCGGCAGTGAGTCCCGGCAGGGTATGGCTGAAGCTTTCTTT.